This entry describes one T cell receptor beta chain. Each CDR3 protein gets one entry after TCRdb re-called the PCR reads with MiXCR. The data contain around 37,000 distinct CDR3 sequences, under 45% of them singletons. These data come from a study of vaccination and CD4 T cells after COVID-19. Time point in this sample: late sampling 161 to 241 days after vaccination in three convalescent patients. CDR3 length equals 17 residues. The sequencing used CD4+ T cells from blood, collected about 7 months after SARS-CoV-2 vaccination. The chain carries TRBV21-1 and TRBJ1-1; TRBD1, as called in the table, went unchecked against the DNA. TRBV21-1 is given as a pseudogene. This receptor was obtained from a human donor who had recovered from COVID-19. This chain's CDR3 is CASSKVQRTGGYTEAFF. The CDR3 DNA reads TGTGCCAGCAGCAAAGTCCAAAGGACAGGGGGTTACACTGAAGCTTTCTTT.